The 31 T cell receptor beta chains below come from one sample, sequenced in a study of T-cell reconstitution after alpha-beta-depleted transplantation in children. TCRbeta library preparation incorporated unique molecular identifiers. TCRdb reprocessed the PCR reads with MiXCR, giving one entry per CDR3 protein. The sample has around 400,000 distinct CDR3 sequences, about a tenth seen once. The source was PBMCs from the stem cell graft donor, collected from the stem cell graft. These receptors were taken from a human donor who donated a stem cell graft to a child with acute myeloid leukemia.

In its sample, this clonotype was seen many times. The genes are TRBV7-2 and TRBJ2-1; TRBD2 matches at 7 bases. This CDR3 has 15 amino acids. J was trimmed by 8 bases and V by 1 base; bases with no gene match: 8. Germline lookup yields CDR1 SGHTA and CDR2 FQGNSA. CDR3: CASSLGVRESDEQFF. In DNA form, the CDR3 reads TGTGCCAGCAGCTTAGGGGTGCGGGAGAGCGATGAGCAGTTCTTC.

The rearrangement links TRBV12-3 or TRBV12-4 to TRBJ2-3; D unresolved. V lost 6 bases and J 4 bases, leaving 14 bases between the germline ends. The CDR3 sequence is 14 residues long. The CDR3 DNA follows: TGTGCCAGCAGGCCGGAAGTTTTCCCAGATACGCAGTATTTT. Translation gives CASRPEVFPDTQYF.

The chain recombines TRBV12-3 or TRBV12-4 with TRBJ1-4, with D tentatively TRBD1 (5 bases). V was trimmed by 2 bases and J by 4 bases, leaving 5 bases between them. This CDR3 region has 13 residues. The CDR3 sequence is CASSLQGNEKLFF. CDR3 DNA: TGTGCCAGCAGTTTACAGGGTAATGAAAAACTGTTTTTT.

This chain links TRBV27 with TRBJ2-7; maybe TRBD1 (6 bases). Trimming took off 2 bases at V and 2 bases at J, with 10 bases between the two ends. The CDR3 consists of 14 residues. Germline-derived CDR1 and CDR2 are MNHEY and SMNVEV (reference sequence). This chain's CDR3 is CASSLRGTTYEQYF. CDR3 bases: TGTGCCAGCAGTTTAAGGGGGACGACCTACGAGCAGTACTTC.

This clonotype has at least ten counts. The chain has TRBV20-1 and TRBJ1-5; perhaps TRBD1 as D (5 bases). The CDR3 runs to 13 residues. The ends were cut back, 3 bases at V and 0 bases at J, with 6 bases in the middle. Germline assignment: CDR1 DFQATT and CDR2 SNEGSKA (reference sequence). The CDR3 loop reads CSARDISNQPQHF. Written as DNA, the CDR3 is TGCAGTGCTAGGGACATTAGCAATCAGCCCCAGCATTTT.

In its sample, this clonotype was seen a few times. CDR3 residues: CASRDGRLAGVEDTQYF. Here the CDR3 DNA reads TGTGCCAGCAGGGACGGGCGGCTAGCGGGAGTCGAAGATACGCAGTATTTT. The rearrangement links TRBV25-1 to TRBJ2-3; 10 nucleotides match TRBD2. This CDR3 is 17 amino acids long. Germline CDR1 and CDR2: MGHDK and SYGVNS. With 6 bases clipped from V and 5 bases from J, the junction kept 14 bases outside the gene matches.

This clonotype was counted between two and nine times. V gene TRBV4-1 combines with J gene TRBJ2-1, with 13 bases matching TRBD2. The CDR3 covers 17 residues. The junction had 8 bases not matched to a gene; V was cut back by 3 bases and J by 6 bases. Germline CDR1 reads MGHRA; CDR2 reads YSYEKL. The CDR3 loop reads CASSQGRLAGGANEQFF. The DNA of the CDR3 is TGCGCCAGCAGCCAGGGAAGACTAGCGGGAGGAGCCAATGAGCAGTTCTTC.

This clonotype was picked up a small number of times. The chain joins TRBV12-3 or TRBV12-4 to TRBJ2-7; D is tentatively TRBD1 or TRBD2 (5 bases each). With 4 bases removed from V and 2 bases from J, the gap between germline ends came to 15 bases. This CDR3 region has 15 residues. This CDR3 reads CASSSRLQDTYEQYV. The CDR3 DNA reads as TGTGCCAGCAGTTCCCGACTACAGGATACCTACGAGCAGTACGTC.

This clonotype was counted between two and nine times. V usage is TRBV7-9 and J usage is TRBJ1-2; TRBD1 is a possible D gene (5 bases). The germline V and J ends were trimmed by 2 bases and 8 bases, with 12 bases remaining between them. Per germline, CDR1 SEHNR and CDR2 FQNEAQ (reference sequence). CDR3 length equals 13 residues. CDR3 in DNA: TGTGCCAGCAGCTTACAGGGAGGATGGGGCTACACCTTC. Residues: CASSLQGGWGYTF. Combining the CDR3 with reference TRBV7-9 and TRBJ1-2 gives the whole variable domain DTGVSQNPRHKITKRGQNVTFRCDPISEHNRLYWYRQTLGQGPEFLTYFQNEAQLEKSRLLSDRFSAERPKGSFSTLEIQRTEQGDSAMYLCASSLQGGWGYTFGSGTRLTVV.

V and J are TRBV5-1 and TRBJ2-7; 10 bases agree with TRBD2. Per the germline V gene, CDR1 is SGHRS and CDR2 is YFSETQ. V was clipped by 7 bases and J by 0 bases; unmatched bases: 4. The CDR3 is 14 amino acids. The CDR3 nucleotides read TGCGCCAGCGCCGGACTAGCGGACTCCTACGAGCAGTACTTC. As protein: CASAGLADSYEQYF.

The rearrangement uses TRBV2 and TRBJ2-2; D call uncertain. The germline V and J ends were trimmed by 5 bases and 6 bases, with 10 bases remaining between them. The CDR3 has 13 amino acids. The germline V gene has CDR1 SNHLY and CDR2 FYNNEI. The chain's CDR3 is CASSQLSAGELFF. The CDR3 DNA sequence: TGTGCCAGCAGTCAGCTCTCGGCCGGGGAGCTGTTTTTT.

This chain's CDR3 is CASSIQGTGRQETQYF. In DNA, the CDR3 is TGTGCCAGTAGTATCCAGGGGACAGGCCGTCAAGAGACCCAGTACTTC. The rearrangement joins TRBV19 to TRBJ2-5; TRBD1 agrees at 8 bases. Per the germline V gene, CDR1 is LNHDA and CDR2 is SQIVND (reference sequence). V lost 3 bases, J lost 2 bases, and 8 bases stayed unmatched. The CDR3 sequence is 16 residues long.

The chain recombines TRBV5-1 with TRBJ2-7; tentative D call: TRBD1 (5 bases). This CDR3 contains 14 residues. Trimming stripped 5 bases from V and 4 bases from J, with 16 bases between. Germline assignment: CDR1 SGHRS and CDR2 YFSETQ. CDR3 sequence (DNA): TGCGCCAGCAGAAATTCCCAGGGCCCGTACGAGCAGTACTTC. Translation gives CASRNSQGPYEQYF.

The chain has TRBV30 and TRBJ2-2, with 9 nucleotides matching TRBD1. The CDR3 contains 12 residues. V gave up 8 bases and J gave up 6 bases; unmatched junction bases: 4. Looked up from germline, CDR1 is GTSNPN and CDR2 is SVGIG (reference sequence). Written as DNA, the CDR3 is TGTGCCAGCGGGACAGGGCCCGGGGAGCTGTTTTTT. Residues: CASGTGPGELFF. The full variable domain, with the rest looked up from reference TRBV30 and TRBJ2-2, is SQTIHQWPATLVQPVGSPLSLECTVEGTSNPNLYWYRQAAGRGLQLLFYSVGIGQISSEVPQNLSASRPQDRQFILSSKKLLLSDSGFYLCASGTGPGELFFGEGSRLTVL.

A few counts support this clonotype. J is TRBJ1-5 and V is TRBV7-2; maybe TRBD1 (5 bases). Trimming removed 5 bases at V and 3 bases at J, with 17 bases between. The CDR3 spans 16 residues. Germline CDR1 SGHTA, CDR2 FQGNSA. CDR3 nucleotides: TGTGCCAGCAGCCCCCAAGTGGTCAGGGACAATCAGCCCCAGCATTTT. It codes for CASSPQVVRDNQPQHF.

V is TRBV29-1 and J is TRBJ2-1; the match to TRBD2 covers 10 bases. Germline trimming cut 5 bases from V and 6 bases from J; bases unmatched to any gene: 10. Germline loops: CDR1 SQVTM, CDR2 ANQGSEA. The CDR3 extends over 15 amino acids. The CDR3, as DNA: TGCAGCGTTTCAAAAGCGGGGGGGCTTCCCAATGAGCAGTTCTTC. This gives the protein CSVSKAGGLPNEQFF.

The J gene is TRBJ2-3, the V gene TRBV7-2; D call uncertain. CDR1 and CDR2 (germline): SGHTA, FQGNSA. Between the trimmed V and J ends, which lost 4 bases and 8 bases, there was a span of 13 bases. This CDR3 contains 13 residues. CDR3 DNA sequence: TGTGCCAGCAGCTCCTGGGATGTGGGTACGCAGTATTTT. As protein: CASSSWDVGTQYF.

This clonotype was picked up a small number of times. The rearrangement joins TRBV5-1 to TRBJ2-7; D possibly corresponds to TRBD2 (6 bases). CDR1 is SGHRS, CDR2 YFSETQ, per germline. The CDR3 is made up of 14 amino acids. The V gene lost 2 bases and the J gene lost 5 bases, with 14 bases spanning the gap. The CDR3 spells CASSFYRGGDEQYF. The CDR3 nucleotides are TGCGCCAGCAGCTTCTATAGGGGCGGGGACGAGCAGTACTTC.

In this sample, this clonotype turned up many times. The genes are TRBV12-3 or TRBV12-4 and TRBJ2-2; unclear D gene. The CDR3 is 16 residues long. The ends were cut back, 4 bases at V and 2 bases at J, with 14 bases in the middle. The CDR3 nucleotides are TGTGCCAGCAGTTCACACACGGCAGCAAACACCGGGGAGCTGTTTTTT. Protein product: CASSSHTAANTGELFF.

The chain couples TRBV4-2 to TRBJ2-2, with TRBD2 matching 7 bases. Germline V gives CDR1 LGHNA, CDR2 YNFKEQ. V dropped 4 bases and J dropped 5; count of bases not matched to a gene: 10. The CDR3 spans 16 residues. The CDR3 sequence: CASSLQVAGNTGELFF. CDR3 DNA: TGTGCCAGCAGCCTTCAGGTAGCGGGTAATACCGGGGAGCTGTTTTTT.

This clonotype was observed a handful of times. V and J are TRBV20-1 and TRBJ2-2, with D possibly being TRBD1 (6 bases). Germline assignment: CDR1 DFQATT and CDR2 SNEGSKA (reference sequence). The CDR3 is 15 residues long. Between the trimmed V and J ends, which lost 2 bases and 4 bases, there was a span of 14 bases. This CDR3 reads CSARLQGSITGELFF. As DNA, the CDR3 is TGCAGTGCTAGACTGCAGGGGTCTATCACCGGGGAGCTGTTTTTT.

This clonotype showed up just a few times. The chain carries TRBV11-2 and TRBJ1-1; D is perhaps TRBD1 (5 bases). Trimming shortened V by 5 bases and J by 0 bases, and 13 bases separated the two germline ends. Per germline, CDR1 SGHAT and CDR2 FQNNGV. The CDR3 has 15 amino acids. The DNA of the CDR3 is TGTGCCAGCAGCCCTACTGCAGGGCTGAACACTGAAGCTTTCTTT. Protein: CASSPTAGLNTEAFF.

This clonotype has at least ten counts. The chain recombines TRBV12-3 or TRBV12-4 with TRBJ2-5, with a possible D match to TRBD1 (5 bases). Trimming left V 4 bases short and J 1 base short, with 19 bases between. This CDR3 has 17 amino acids. This CDR3 reads CASSYIVGNRPQETQYF. The CDR3 DNA follows: TGTGCCAGCAGTTATATAGTTGGGAACAGGCCCCAAGAGACCCAGTACTTC.

This clonotype has ten or more counts. The rearrangement uses TRBV20-1 and TRBJ2-5; 8 bases map to TRBD2. There are 15 residues in the CDR3. V shed 5 bases, J shed 1 base, and the junction held 9 bases outside the gene matches. The V gene's germline CDR1 is DFQATT and CDR2 SNEGSKA (reference sequence). The chain's CDR3 is CSARGQRGPQETQYF. In DNA, the CDR3 is TGCAGTGCTCGTGGCCAGCGGGGGCCCCAAGAGACCCAGTACTTC.

This clonotype was counted ten times or more. The chain carries TRBV5-1 and TRBJ1-4; D gene uncertain. Germline CDR1 and CDR2: SGHRS and YFSETQ. This CDR3 region has 16 residues. V lost 0 bases, J lost 3 bases, and 12 bases lay in between. The CDR3, as DNA: TGCGCCAGCAGCTTGGCCGCGGTTTCGGCTAATGAAAAACTGTTTTTT. Amino acid sequence: CASSLAAVSANEKLFF.

V usage is TRBV2 and J usage is TRBJ1-5; 9 bases fit TRBD1. Germline V gene data show CDR1 as SNHLY and CDR2 as FYNNEI. V was pared by 7 bases and J by 4 bases, with 5 bases of the junction left unmatched. The CDR3 has 14 residues. Here the CDR3 DNA reads TGTGCCAGCAAGAGGGACAGGGAGAATCAGCCCCAGCATTTT. It specifies CASKRDRENQPQHF.

The chain has TRBV7-3 and TRBJ2-5; D might be TRBD2 (5 bases). V was clipped by 5 bases and J by 0 bases, with 13 bases between them. CDR1 and CDR2 from the germline V gene are SGHTA and FQGTGA. CDR3 length equals 15 residues. The CDR3 DNA is TGTGCCAGCAGCCGGCGGCGGGCGTACCAAGAGACCCAGTACTTC. This encodes CASSRRRAYQETQYF.

V and J are TRBV29-1 and TRBJ1-2, with D tentatively TRBD1 (5 bases). Germline CDR1 is SQVTM and CDR2 is ANQGSEA. V shed 0 bases and J shed 0 bases, with 17 bases lying between them. This CDR3 is built from 17 residues. The CDR3 protein is CSVEDLGATTANYGYTF. The DNA of the CDR3 is TGCAGCGTTGAAGATCTAGGGGCCACGACAGCTAACTATGGCTACACCTTC.

Only a few counts were recorded for this clonotype. The chain recombines TRBV12-3 or TRBV12-4 with TRBJ2-3, with 8 positions matching TRBD2. J was trimmed by 5 bases and V by 8 bases; bases with no gene match: 6. The CDR3 has 13 residues. CDR3 region: CASLSGTGDTQYF. Written as DNA, the CDR3 is TGTGCCAGCCTTAGCGGGACCGGAGATACGCAGTATTTT.

V is TRBV18 and J is TRBJ2-1; TRBD2 agrees at 9 bases. This CDR3 region has 16 residues. V trimming: 8 bases; J trimming: 3 bases; junction bases outside the gene matches: 11. Germline V gene sequence: CDR1 KGHSH, CDR2 LQKENI. The CDR3 DNA is TGTGCCAGCACCATCCCACTAGCGGGCCTCTACAATGAGCAGTTCTTC. This translates into CASTIPLAGLYNEQFF.

This clonotype was detected many times. The rearrangement links TRBV18 to TRBJ2-5; tentatively, D is TRBD1 (6 bases). This CDR3 is built from 13 residues. The germline V gene has CDR1 KGHSH and CDR2 LQKENI. Trimming took off 3 bases at V and 4 bases at J, with 9 bases between the two ends. CDR3 nucleotides: TGTGCCAGCTCACCGGCAGGGGTAGAGACCCAGTACTTC. This codes for CASSPAGVETQYF.